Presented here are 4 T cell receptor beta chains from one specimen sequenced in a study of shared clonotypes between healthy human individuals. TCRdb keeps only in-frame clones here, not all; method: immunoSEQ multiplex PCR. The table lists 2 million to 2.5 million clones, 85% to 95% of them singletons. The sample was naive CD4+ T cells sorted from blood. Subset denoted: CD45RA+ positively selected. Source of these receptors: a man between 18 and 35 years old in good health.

CDR3 coding DNA: TGTGCCTGGAGTGAGCCCGGACTAGCGCGGACAGATACGCAGTATTTT. It is translated as CAWSEPGLARTDTQYF. V usage is TRBV30 and J usage is TRBJ2-3; 9 nucleotides line up with TRBD2. Trimming at V came to 1 base and at J to 3 bases, leaving 8 bases not matched to a gene. The CDR3 consists of 16 residues. CDR1 GTSNPN and CDR2 SVGIG come from the germline V gene (reference sequence).

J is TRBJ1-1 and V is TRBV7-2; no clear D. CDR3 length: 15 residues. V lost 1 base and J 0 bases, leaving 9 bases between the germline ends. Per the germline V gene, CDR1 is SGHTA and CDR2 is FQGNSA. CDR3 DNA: TGTGCCAGCAGCTTAGTCTCGGCAGTGAACACTGAAGCTTTCTTT. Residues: CASSLVSAVNTEAFF.

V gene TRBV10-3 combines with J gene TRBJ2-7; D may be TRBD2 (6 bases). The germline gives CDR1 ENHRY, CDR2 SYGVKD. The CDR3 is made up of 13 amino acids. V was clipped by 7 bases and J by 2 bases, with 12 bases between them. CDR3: CAITPGGTYEQYF. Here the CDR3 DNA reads TGTGCCATCACCCCCGGGGGTACCTACGAGCAGTACTTC.

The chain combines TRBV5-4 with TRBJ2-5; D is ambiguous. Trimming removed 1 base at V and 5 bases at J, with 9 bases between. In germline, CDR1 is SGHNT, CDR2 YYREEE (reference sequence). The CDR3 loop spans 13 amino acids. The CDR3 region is CASSLFMRETQYF. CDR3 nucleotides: TGTGCCAGCAGCTTGTTTATGCGCGAGACCCAGTACTTC.